The next 23 T cell receptor beta chains were all read from a single sample in a study of identical twins. TCRdb reanalysed the 5' RACE reads using MiXCR and keeps one entry per CDR3 protein. Of about 240,000 distinct CDR3 sequences listed, roughly a tenth were seen once; the top ten hold roughly 10%. Material: memory T cells sorted from blood. Receptors were obtained from a man aged 45-65 years in good health.

This chain uses TRBV7-6 with TRBJ1-6; D uncertain. With 1 base removed from V and 0 bases from J, the gap between germline ends came to 7 bases. Per germline, CDR1 SGHVS and CDR2 FNYEAQ. The CDR3 is 16 amino acids. Here the CDR3 reads CASSLGSSSYNSPLHF. The CDR3 DNA reads as TGTGCCAGCAGCTTAGGGTCGAGCTCCTATAATTCACCCCTCCACTTT.

This clonotype was counted between two and nine times. The CDR3 reads CASSEQGGAGANVLTF. In nucleotides, the CDR3 is TGTGCCAGCAGTGAACAGGGTGGCGCTGGGGCCAACGTCCTGACTTTC. This chain joins TRBV25-1 and TRBJ2-6; D perhaps matches TRBD1 (5 bases). The germline CDR1 and CDR2 sequences are MGHDK and SYGVNS. Trimming removed 2 bases at V and 2 bases at J, with 10 bases between. The CDR3 has 16 residues.

This clonotype appeared a few times. The chain combines TRBV5-1 with TRBJ2-7; 8 bases align to TRBD2. The length of the CDR3 is 15 residues. Germline V CDR1 and CDR2: SGHRS, YFSETQ. V gave up 0 bases and J gave up 1 base; unmatched junction bases: 3. CDR3 sequence: CASSLAAGGSYEQYF. CDR3 nucleotide sequence: TGCGCCAGCAGCTTGGCGGCGGGGGGTTCCTACGAGCAGTACTTC.

This clonotype has only a few counts. The CDR3 spells CASSRGLAGDLSPQETQYF. CDR3 coding DNA: TGCGCCAGCAGCCGGGGACTAGCGGGGGACCTATCCCCCCAAGAGACCCAGTACTTC. The rearrangement joins TRBV5-1 to TRBJ2-5, with 14 nucleotides matching TRBD2. The CDR3 runs 19 residues. The V and J ends lost 4 bases and 1 base, in that order; junction bases with no gene match: 12. Germline assignment: CDR1 SGHRS and CDR2 YFSETQ.

The chain joins TRBV27 to TRBJ1-5, with no clear D. Deletions cut 4 bases from V and 0 bases from J, with 7 bases between. Germline V gene lookup returns CDR1 MNHEY and CDR2 SMNVEV (reference sequence). This CDR3 comprises 14 residues. Here the CDR3 DNA reads TGTGCCAGCAGTTCCCAGAATAGCAATCAGCCCCAGCATTTT. Amino acid sequence: CASSSQNSNQPQHF.

This clonotype occurred many times. V gene TRBV10-3 combines with J gene TRBJ2-3, with 9 positions matching TRBD1. V was pared by 6 bases and J by 1 base, with 5 bases of the junction left unmatched. This CDR3 spans 15 amino acids. The V gene's germline CDR1 is ENHRY and CDR2 SYGVKD. The CDR3 here is CAIRETGGRTDTQYF. CDR3 nucleotides: TGTGCCATCAGAGAAACAGGGGGCCGCACAGATACGCAGTATTTT.

The V call is TRBV19, the J call TRBJ2-1; D perhaps matches TRBD1 (6 bases). Germline values: CDR1 LNHDA, CDR2 SQIVND (reference sequence). This CDR3 is built from 16 residues. The ends were cut back, 5 bases at V and 3 bases at J, with 17 bases in the middle. CDR3 region: CASSPLTGTIYNEQFF. The CDR3 DNA follows: TGTGCCAGTAGTCCCTTAACCGGGACAATCTACAATGAGCAGTTCTTC.

This rearrangement joins TRBV12-3 or TRBV12-4 to TRBJ2-7; D might be TRBD1 (5 bases). Trimming shortened V by 2 bases and J by 1 base, and 18 bases separated the two germline ends. The CDR3 contains 17 residues. The CDR3 reads CASSLSAGPFRSYEQYF. As DNA, the CDR3 is TGTGCCAGCAGTTTATCGGCAGGGCCCTTTAGGTCCTACGAGCAGTACTTC.

The chain joins TRBV20-1 to TRBJ2-3, with TRBD2 identical over 11 bases. V shed 0 bases and J 12 bases; nucleotides not matched to a gene: 11. The CDR3 has 15 residues. Germline CDR1 is DFQATT and CDR2 is SNEGSKA (reference sequence). The CDR3 spells CSARDQVASGRTQYF. DNA for the CDR3: TGCAGTGCTAGAGATCAGGTGGCTAGCGGGAGGACACAGTATTTT.

In this sample, this clonotype turned up many times. V and J are TRBV20-1 and TRBJ1-5, with TRBD1 identical over 7 bases. There are 18 residues in the CDR3. Germline V gene sequence: CDR1 DFQATT, CDR2 SNEGSKA (reference sequence). The V segment lost 2 bases and the J segment 1 base; nucleotides outside the gene matches: 14. This CDR3 reads CSARTSGQDDPSNQPQHF. CDR3 sequence (DNA): TGCAGTGCTAGAACCTCTGGACAGGACGATCCCAGCAATCAGCCCCAGCATTTT.

By share, this clonotype counts as large. V is TRBV7-8 and J is TRBJ1-5; 8 nucleotides agree with TRBD1. V shed 1 base and J 6 bases; nucleotides not matched to a gene: 8. Germline V lookup: CDR1 SGHVS, CDR2 FQNEAQ. The CDR3 totals 16 residues. The CDR3 nucleotides read TGTGCCAGCAGCTTAGTCGCAGGGGGCCCCGGTCAGCCCCAGCATTTT. Protein sequence: CASSLVAGGPGQPQHF.

In its sample, this clonotype was seen many times. The J gene is TRBJ2-7, the V gene TRBV7-2; perhaps TRBD2 as D (6 bases). Trimming cost V 5 bases and J 2 bases, with 13 bases left between them. Germline V gives CDR1 SGHTA, CDR2 FQGNSA. This CDR3 spans 14 amino acids. Written as DNA, the CDR3 is TGTGCCAGCAGCCGGGGGAGGCTACCCTACGAGCAGTACTTC. Protein sequence: CASSRGRLPYEQYF. Full variable domain (rest looked up from reference TRBV7-2 and TRBJ2-7): GAGVSQSPSNKVTEKGKDVELRCDPISGHTALYWYRQSLGQGLEFLIYFQGNSAPDKSGLPSDRFSAERTGGSVSTLTIQRTQQEDSAVYLCASSRGRLPYEQYFGPGTRLTVT.

This chain links TRBV6-2 or TRBV6-3 with TRBJ1-1; the D is unclear. V was pared by 2 bases and J by 5 bases, with 12 bases between. Germline loops: CDR1 MNHEY, CDR2 SVGEGT. The CDR3 length is 14 residues. The CDR3 is CASSYLGSGTEAFF. CDR3 in DNA: TGTGCCAGCAGTTACCTGGGTAGTGGAACTGAAGCTTTCTTT.

CDR3 protein: CASSPGDGGFMNTEAFF. DNA for the CDR3: TGTGCCAGCAGCCCCGGGGACGGCGGCTTCATGAACACTGAAGCTTTCTTT. The chain links TRBV12-3 or TRBV12-4 to TRBJ1-1; tentatively, D is TRBD1 (5 bases). V was pared by 6 bases and J by 0 bases, with 20 bases between. There are 17 residues in the CDR3.

This clonotype was detected ten times or more. V is TRBV20-1 and J is TRBJ2-1, with 8 positions matching TRBD2. With 2 bases clipped from V and 1 base from J, the junction kept 4 bases outside the gene matches. Germline V lookup: CDR1 DFQATT, CDR2 SNEGSKA (reference sequence). This CDR3 is 15 amino acids long. The CDR3 DNA follows: TGCAGTGCTAGACCCCTAGCGGGTTCCTACAATGAGCAGTTCTTC. This translates into CSARPLAGSYNEQFF.

This clonotype has ten or more counts. Sequence at one end of the junction differs from germline and may be a read error. The V and J genes are TRBV5-1 and TRBJ1-2; D uncertain. The CDR3 totals 13 residues. The germline CDR1 and CDR2 sequences are SGHRS and YFSETQ. The CDR3 sequence is CASSLDSNYGYTF. DNA for the CDR3: TGTGCCAGCTCACTGGACTCTAACTATGGCTACACCTTC.

This clonotype occurred many times. This chain uses TRBV7-2 with TRBJ2-2; 8 bases fit TRBD1. Germline CDR1 and CDR2: SGHTA and FQGNSA. J was trimmed by 7 bases and V by 4 bases; bases with no gene match: 8. This CDR3 comprises 15 residues. This CDR3 is CASSSGQGMIGELFF. The CDR3 region has the DNA TGTGCCAGCAGCTCCGGACAGGGAATGATCGGGGAGCTGTTTTTT.

This clonotype occurred a few times. V usage is TRBV7-6 and J usage is TRBJ2-5; D ambiguous. This CDR3 region has 13 residues. Per germline, CDR1 SGHVS and CDR2 FNYEAQ. The germline V and J ends were trimmed by 1 base and 4 bases, with 7 bases remaining between them. This CDR3 reads CASSLGRPETQYF. CDR3 bases: TGTGCCAGCAGCTTAGGGCGCCCAGAGACCCAGTACTTC.

The table lists this clonotype with a few counts. J is TRBJ2-5 and V is TRBV6-1, with 8 bases matching TRBD1. V was clipped by 8 bases and J by 5 bases; unmatched bases: 7. The germline CDR1 and CDR2 sequences are MNHNS and SASEGT. The CDR3 is 13 amino acids. The CDR3 nucleotides are TGTGCCAGCTCCCTTACAGGGGGGGAGACCCAGTACTTC. It encodes CASSLTGGETQYF.

The chain combines TRBV3-1 with TRBJ2-7; D remains unclear. V lost 0 bases to trimming and J lost 1 base, with 10 bases between them. The CDR3 extends over 15 amino acids. From germline, CDR1 is LGHDT and CDR2 YNNKEL (reference sequence). Here the CDR3 DNA reads TGTGCCAGCAGCCAAGATAGTCGAGGTTCCTACGAGCAGTACTTC. Protein sequence: CASSQDSRGSYEQYF.

This clonotype was seen repeatedly, ten times or more. The J gene is TRBJ2-7, the V gene TRBV6-2 or TRBV6-3, with D possibly being TRBD2 (6 bases). V shed 7 bases and J shed 5 bases, with 9 bases lying between them. Germline CDR1 reads MNHEY; CDR2 reads SVGEGT. The CDR3 sequence is 11 residues long. The CDR3 sequence is CASISGDEQYF. CDR3 DNA: TGTGCCAGCATTTCGGGAGACGAGCAGTACTTC.

The chain couples TRBV7-9 to TRBJ2-1, with D uncertain. This CDR3 has 14 residues. Trimming took off 5 bases at V and 2 bases at J, with 10 bases between the two ends. Germline CDR1 and CDR2: SEHNR and FQNEAQ (reference sequence). In DNA, the CDR3 is TGTGCCAGCAGCGGCCTAGTGACCTACAATGAGCAGTTCTTC. This sequence encodes CASSGLVTYNEQFF.

J is TRBJ1-2 and V is TRBV25-1; D perhaps matches TRBD1 (5 bases). The CDR3 has 12 amino acids. Trimming cost V 6 bases and J 8 bases, with 13 bases left between them. Per germline, CDR1 MGHDK and CDR2 SYGVNS. Here the CDR3 reads CASRGGVDGYTF. DNA of the CDR3: TGTGCCAGCAGGGGGGGAGTGGACGGCTACACCTTC.